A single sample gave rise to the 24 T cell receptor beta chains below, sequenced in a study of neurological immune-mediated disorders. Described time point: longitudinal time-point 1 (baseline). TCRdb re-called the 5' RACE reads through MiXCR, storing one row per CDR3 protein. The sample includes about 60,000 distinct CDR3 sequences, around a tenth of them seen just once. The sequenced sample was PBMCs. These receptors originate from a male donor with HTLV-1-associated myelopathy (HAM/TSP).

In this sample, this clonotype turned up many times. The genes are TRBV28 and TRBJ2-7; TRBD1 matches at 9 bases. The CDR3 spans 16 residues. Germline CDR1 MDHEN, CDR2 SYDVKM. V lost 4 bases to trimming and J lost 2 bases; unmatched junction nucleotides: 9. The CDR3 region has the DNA TGTGCCAGCAGTTCCTACGGCGGGACAGGGACCTACGAGCAGTACTTC. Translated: CASSSYGGTGTYEQYF. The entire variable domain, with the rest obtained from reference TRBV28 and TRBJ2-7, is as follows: DVKVTQSSRYLVKRTGEKVFLECVQDMDHENMFWYRQDPGLGLRLIYFSYDVKMKEKGDIPEGYSVSREKKERFSLILESASTNQTSMYLCASSSYGGTGTYEQYFGPGTRLTVT.

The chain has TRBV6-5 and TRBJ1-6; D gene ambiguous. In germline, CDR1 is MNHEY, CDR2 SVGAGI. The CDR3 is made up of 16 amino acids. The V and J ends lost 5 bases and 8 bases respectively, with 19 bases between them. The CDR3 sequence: CASSNARRVLDSPLHF. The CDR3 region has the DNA TGTGCCAGCAGTAATGCACGGAGGGTTTTGGATTCACCCCTCCACTTT.

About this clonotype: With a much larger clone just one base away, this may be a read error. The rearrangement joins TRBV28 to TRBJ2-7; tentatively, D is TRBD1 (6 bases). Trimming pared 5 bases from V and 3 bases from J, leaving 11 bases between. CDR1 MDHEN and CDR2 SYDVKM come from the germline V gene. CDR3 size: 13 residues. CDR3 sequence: CASSHLGGYEQYF. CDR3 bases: TGTGCCAGCAGTCACCTAGGGGGCTACGAGCAGTACTTC.

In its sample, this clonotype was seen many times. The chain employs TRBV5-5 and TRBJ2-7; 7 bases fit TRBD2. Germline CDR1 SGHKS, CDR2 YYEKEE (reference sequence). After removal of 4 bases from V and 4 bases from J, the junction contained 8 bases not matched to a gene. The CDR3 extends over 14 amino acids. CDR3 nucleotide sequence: TGTGCCAGCAGCCCGCTACTGGGAGGGTACGAGCAGTACTTC. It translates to CASSPLLGGYEQYF. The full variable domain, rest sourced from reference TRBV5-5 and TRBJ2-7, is DAGVTQSPTHLIKTRGQQVTLRCSPISGHKSVSWYQQVLGQGPQFIFQYYEKEERGRGNFPDRFSARQFPNYSSELNVNALLLGDSALYLCASSPLLGGYEQYFGPGTRLTVT.

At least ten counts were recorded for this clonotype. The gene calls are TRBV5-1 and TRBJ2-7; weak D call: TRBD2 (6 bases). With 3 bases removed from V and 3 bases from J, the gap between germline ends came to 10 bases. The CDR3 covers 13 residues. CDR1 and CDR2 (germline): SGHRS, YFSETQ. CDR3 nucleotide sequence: TGCGCCAGCAGCTCCCGGGAGAACTACGAGCAGTACTTC. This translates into CASSSRENYEQYF. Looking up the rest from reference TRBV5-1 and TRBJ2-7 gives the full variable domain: KAGVTQTPRYLIKTRGQQVTLSCSPISGHRSVSWYQQTPGQGLQFLFEYFSETQRNKGNFPGRFSGRQFSNSRSEMNVSTLELGDSALYLCASSSRENYEQYFGPGTRLTVT.

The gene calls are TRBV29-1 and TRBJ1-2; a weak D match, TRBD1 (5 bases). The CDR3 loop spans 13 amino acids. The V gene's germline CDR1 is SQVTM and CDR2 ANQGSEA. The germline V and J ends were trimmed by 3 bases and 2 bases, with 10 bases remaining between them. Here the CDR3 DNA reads TGCAGCGTTGACCGGGGGGACAACTATGGCTACACCTTC. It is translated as CSVDRGDNYGYTF.

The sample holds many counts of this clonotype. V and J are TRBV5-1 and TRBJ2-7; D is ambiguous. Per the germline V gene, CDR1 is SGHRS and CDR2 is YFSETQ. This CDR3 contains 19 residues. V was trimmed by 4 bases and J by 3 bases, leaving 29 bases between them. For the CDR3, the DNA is TGCGCCAGCAGCCAACACCTGGTTTCCTCATCCGACCCGGACTACGAGCAGTACTTC. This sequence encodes CASSQHLVSSSDPDYEQYF.

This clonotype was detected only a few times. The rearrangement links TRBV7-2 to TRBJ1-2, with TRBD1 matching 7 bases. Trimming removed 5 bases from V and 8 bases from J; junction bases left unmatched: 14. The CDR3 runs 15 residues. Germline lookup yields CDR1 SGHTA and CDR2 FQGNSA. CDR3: CASSPSSTGRYGYTF. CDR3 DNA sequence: TGTGCCAGCAGCCCCTCCTCGACAGGGCGCTACGGCTACACCTTC. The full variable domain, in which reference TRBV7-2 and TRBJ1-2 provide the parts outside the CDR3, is GAGVSQSPSNKVTEKGKDVELRCDPISGHTALYWYRQSLGQGLEFLIYFQGNSAPDKSGLPSDRFSAERTGGSVSTLTIQRTQQEDSAVYLCASSPSSTGRYGYTFGSGTRLTVV.

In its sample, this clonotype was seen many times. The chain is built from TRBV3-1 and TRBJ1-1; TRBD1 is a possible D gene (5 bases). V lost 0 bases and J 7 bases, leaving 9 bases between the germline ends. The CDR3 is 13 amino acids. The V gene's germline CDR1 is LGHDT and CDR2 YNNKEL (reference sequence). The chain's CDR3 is CASSQDRVGEAFF. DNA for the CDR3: TGTGCCAGCAGCCAAGACAGGGTAGGTGAAGCTTTCTTT.

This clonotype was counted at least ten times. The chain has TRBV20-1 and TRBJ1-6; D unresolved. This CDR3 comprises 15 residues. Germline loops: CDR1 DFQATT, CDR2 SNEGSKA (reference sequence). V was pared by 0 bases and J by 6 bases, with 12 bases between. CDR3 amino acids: CSARDSKTLNSPLHF. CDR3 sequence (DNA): TGCAGTGCTAGAGATTCGAAGACACTTAATTCACCCCTCCACTTT.

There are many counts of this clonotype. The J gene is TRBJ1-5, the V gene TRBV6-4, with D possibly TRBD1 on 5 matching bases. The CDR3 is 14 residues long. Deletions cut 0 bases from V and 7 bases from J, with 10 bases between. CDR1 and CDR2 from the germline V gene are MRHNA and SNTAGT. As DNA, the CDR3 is TGTGCCAGCAGTGACTCGGGGGATCGACAGCCCCAGCATTTT. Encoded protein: CASSDSGDRQPQHF.

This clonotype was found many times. CDR3 amino acids: CASSRTSGGPGAQYF. The CDR3 nucleotides are TGTGCCAGCAGTAGGACTAGCGGGGGGCCAGGGGCCCAGTACTTC. The chain is built from TRBV12-3 or TRBV12-4 and TRBJ2-5; 14 bases line up with TRBD2. CDR3 length equals 15 residues. V dropped 5 bases and J dropped 9; count of bases not matched to a gene: 8.

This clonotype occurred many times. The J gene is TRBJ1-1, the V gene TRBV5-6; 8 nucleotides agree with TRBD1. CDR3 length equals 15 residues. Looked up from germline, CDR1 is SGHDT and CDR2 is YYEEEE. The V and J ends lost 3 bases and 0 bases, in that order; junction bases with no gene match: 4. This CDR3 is CASSSDRGMNTEAFF. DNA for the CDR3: TGTGCCAGCAGCTCCGACAGGGGAATGAACACTGAAGCTTTCTTT.

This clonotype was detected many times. The CDR3 DNA sequence: TGTGCCACCAGCCCTTTGCGAGGAAGTGGAACTGAAGCTTTCTTT. It is translated as CATSPLRGSGTEAFF. The chain recombines TRBV15 with TRBJ1-1; D is unresolved. Trimming removed 5 bases at V and 5 bases at J, with 18 bases between. Germline assignment: CDR1 LNHNV and CDR2 YYDKDF (reference sequence). CDR3 length equals 15 residues.

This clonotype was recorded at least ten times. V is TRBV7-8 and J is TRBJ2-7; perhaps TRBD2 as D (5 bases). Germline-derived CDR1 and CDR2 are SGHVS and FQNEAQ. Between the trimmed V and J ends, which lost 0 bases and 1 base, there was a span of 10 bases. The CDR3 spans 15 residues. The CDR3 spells CASSLASEGSYEQYF. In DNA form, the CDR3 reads TGTGCCAGCAGCTTAGCGTCTGAGGGTTCCTACGAGCAGTACTTC.

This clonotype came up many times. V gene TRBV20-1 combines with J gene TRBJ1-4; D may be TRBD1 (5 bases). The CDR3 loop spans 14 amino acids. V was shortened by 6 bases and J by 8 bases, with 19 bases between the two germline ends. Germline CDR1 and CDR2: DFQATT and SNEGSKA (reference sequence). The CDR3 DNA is TGCAGTGCCGAAGGACCTATGGGGCAAGAAAAACTGTTTTTT. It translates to CSAEGPMGQEKLFF.

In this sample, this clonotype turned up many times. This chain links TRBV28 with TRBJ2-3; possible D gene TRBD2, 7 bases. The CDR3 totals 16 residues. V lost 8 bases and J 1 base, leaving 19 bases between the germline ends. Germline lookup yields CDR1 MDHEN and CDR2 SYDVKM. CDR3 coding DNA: TGTGCCAGCGGGGGCCGAGCGGGAACCGGCACAGATACGCAGTATTTT. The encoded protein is CASGGRAGTGTDTQYF.

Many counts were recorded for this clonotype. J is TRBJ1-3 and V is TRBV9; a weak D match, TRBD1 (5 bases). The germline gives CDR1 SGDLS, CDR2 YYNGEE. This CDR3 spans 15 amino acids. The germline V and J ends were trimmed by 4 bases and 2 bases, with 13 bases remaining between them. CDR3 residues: CASSMGGVTGNTIYF. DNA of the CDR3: TGTGCCAGCAGCATGGGAGGGGTTACTGGAAACACCATATATTTT.

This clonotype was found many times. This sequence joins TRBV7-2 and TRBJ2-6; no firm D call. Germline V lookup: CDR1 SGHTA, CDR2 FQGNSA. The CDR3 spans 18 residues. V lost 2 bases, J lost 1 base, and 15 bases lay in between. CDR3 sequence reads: CASSLNAVIGSGANVLTF. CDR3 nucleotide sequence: TGTGCCAGCAGCTTAAATGCTGTAATAGGTTCTGGGGCCAACGTCCTGACTTTC.

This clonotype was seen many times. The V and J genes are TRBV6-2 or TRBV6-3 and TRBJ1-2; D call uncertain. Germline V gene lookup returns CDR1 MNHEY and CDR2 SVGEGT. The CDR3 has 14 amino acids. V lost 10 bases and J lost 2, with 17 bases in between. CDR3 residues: CATGERPFNYGYTF. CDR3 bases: TGTGCCACCGGCGAGAGGCCTTTCAACTATGGCTACACCTTC.

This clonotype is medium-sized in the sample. CDR3 region: CASSPIPYEQYF. CDR3 DNA: TGTGCCAGCAGTCCGATTCCCTACGAGCAGTACTTC. The chain has TRBV7-9 and TRBJ2-7, with D uncertain. Trimming cost V 6 bases and J 2 bases, with 8 bases left between them. Germline V gene data show CDR1 as SEHNR and CDR2 as FQNEAQ (reference sequence). This CDR3 region has 12 residues.

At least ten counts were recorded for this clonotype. CDR3 residues: CASSFGQPGTDTQYF. The CDR3 DNA reads as TGCGCCAGCAGCTTTGGGCAGCCAGGCACAGATACGCAGTATTTT. This sequence joins TRBV5-1 and TRBJ2-3; no firm D call. V lost 2 bases to trimming and J lost 1 base, with 11 bases between them. Per the germline V gene, CDR1 is SGHRS and CDR2 is YFSETQ. This CDR3 comprises 15 residues.

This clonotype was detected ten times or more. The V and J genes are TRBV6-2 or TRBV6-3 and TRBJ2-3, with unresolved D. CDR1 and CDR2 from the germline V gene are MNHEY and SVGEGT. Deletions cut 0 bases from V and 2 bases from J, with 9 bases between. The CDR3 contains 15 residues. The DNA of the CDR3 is TGTGCCAGCAGTTACTCTTTGGAGACCACAGATACGCAGTATTTT. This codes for CASSYSLETTDTQYF.

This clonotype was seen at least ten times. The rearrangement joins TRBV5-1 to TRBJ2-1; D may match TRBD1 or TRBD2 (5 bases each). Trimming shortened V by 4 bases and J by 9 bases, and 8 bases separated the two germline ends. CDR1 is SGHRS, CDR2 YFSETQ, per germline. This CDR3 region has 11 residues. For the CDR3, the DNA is TGCGCCAGCAGCGGGGGTGGTGAGCAGTTCTTC. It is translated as CASSGGGEQFF.